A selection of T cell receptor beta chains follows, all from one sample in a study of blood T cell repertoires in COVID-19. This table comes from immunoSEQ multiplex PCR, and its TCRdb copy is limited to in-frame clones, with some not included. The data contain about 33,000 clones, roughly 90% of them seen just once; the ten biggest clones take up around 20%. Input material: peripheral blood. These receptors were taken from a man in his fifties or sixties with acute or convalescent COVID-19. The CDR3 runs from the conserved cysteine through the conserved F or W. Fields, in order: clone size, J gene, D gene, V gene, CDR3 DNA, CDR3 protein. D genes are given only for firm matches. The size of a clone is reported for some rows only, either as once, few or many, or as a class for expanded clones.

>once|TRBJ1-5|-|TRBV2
TGTGCCAGCAGTGCCGGAGCTGGTGGGGACAAGGAGCCCCAGCATTTT
CASSAGAGGDKEPQHF
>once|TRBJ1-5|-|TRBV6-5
TGTGCCAGCAGTAACACAGGGTATCAGCCCCAGCATTTT
CASSNTGYQPQHF
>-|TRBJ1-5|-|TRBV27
TGTGCCAGCAGATCAACGGGGGGCTTTAGCAATCAGCCCCAGCATTTT
CASRSTGGFSNQPQHF
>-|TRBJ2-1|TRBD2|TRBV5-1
TGCGCCAGCAGTTTACTAGCGGCCAATGAGCAGTTCTTC
CASSLLAANEQFF
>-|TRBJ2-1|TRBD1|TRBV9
TGTGCCAGCAGCAAAATGGGGACAGGGGTAACCAATGAGCAGTTCTTC
CASSKMGTGVTNEQFF
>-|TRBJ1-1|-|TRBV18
TGTGCCAGCTCACCTAGTCGGCAGGGGCAAACTGAAGCTTTCTTT
CASSPSRQGQTEAFF
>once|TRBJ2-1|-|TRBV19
TGTGCCACCCGACCTACTAGCTCCTACAATGAGCAGTTCTTC
CATRPTSSYNEQFF
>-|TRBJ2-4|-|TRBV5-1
TGCGCCAGCAGCTTGAATAGCGAGAAAAACATTCAGTACTTC
CASSLNSEKNIQYF
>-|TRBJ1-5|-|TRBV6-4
TGTGCCAGCAGTGAAACGTGTCCCGGCAGGAAATGCAATCAGCCCCAGCATTTT
CASSETCPGRKCNQPQHF
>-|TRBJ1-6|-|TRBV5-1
TGCGCCAGCAGCTTGGATTTTCGGAATTCACCCCTCCACTTT
CASSLDFRNSPLHF
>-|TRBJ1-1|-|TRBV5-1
TGCGCCAGCAGGGAGGTAAACACTGAAGCTTTCTTT
CASREVNTEAFF
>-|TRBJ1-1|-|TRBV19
TGTGCCAGTAGTATTGAGCGGGGGAGGACTGAAGCTTTCTTT
CASSIERGRTEAFF
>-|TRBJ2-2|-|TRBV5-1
TGCGCCAGCAGCTTTAGCAATGCCCAAGCCGGGGAGCTGTTTTTT
CASSFSNAQAGELFF
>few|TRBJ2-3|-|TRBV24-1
TGTGCCACCAGTGATCCCAGGGGCGGAATGAACCCAGATACGCAGTATTTT
CATSDPRGGMNPDTQYF
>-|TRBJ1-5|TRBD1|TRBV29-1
TGCAGCGTCTCCGGGACAGGTAATCAGCCCCAGCATTTT
CSVSGTGNQPQHF
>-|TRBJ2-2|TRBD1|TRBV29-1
TGCAGCGTTCTTAGGACAGGGAACACCGGGGAGCTGTTTTTT
CSVLRTGNTGELFF
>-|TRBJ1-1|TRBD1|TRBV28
TGTGCCGGACAAGGGGGACAGGGGAAAACTTTCTTT
CAGQGGQGKTFF
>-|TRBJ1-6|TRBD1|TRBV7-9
TGTGCCAGCAGTCCCGGGACAGCAAATTCACCCCTCCACTTT
CASSPGTANSPLHF
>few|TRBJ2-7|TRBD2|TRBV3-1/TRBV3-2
TGTGCCAGCGGGAGGGGTAGCGAGCAGTACTTC
CASGRGSEQYF
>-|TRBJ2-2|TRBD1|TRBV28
TGTGCCGCCACCCTGGGACAGGGGGCAGCCACCGGGGAGCTGTTTTTT
CAATLGQGAATGELFF
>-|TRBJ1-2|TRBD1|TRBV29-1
TGCAGCGGGGAGAGACAGGGGCTGGACTACACCTTC
CSGERQGLDYTF
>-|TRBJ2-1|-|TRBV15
TGTGCCACCGGGCAGGGGAGGGTGGGTGAGCAGTTCTTC
CATGQGRVGEQFF
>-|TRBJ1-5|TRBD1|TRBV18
TGTGCCAGCTCCCCATACCGTGACAGGGGTGATCAGCCCCAGCATTTT
CASSPYRDRGDQPQHF
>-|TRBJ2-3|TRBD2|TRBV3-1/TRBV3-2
TGTGCCAGCAGCCAAGCGGGGTTCACTAGCGGCACAGATACGCAGTATTTT
CASSQAGFTSGTDTQYF
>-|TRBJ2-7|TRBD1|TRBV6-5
TGTGCCAGCAGCCGCGCGGACAGGAGCTCCTACGAGCAGTACTTC
CASSRADRSSYEQYF
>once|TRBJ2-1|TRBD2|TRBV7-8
TGTGCCAGCAGCCCTAGACTAGCGGGAGGCCGAGAGCAGTTCTTC
CASSPRLAGGREQFF
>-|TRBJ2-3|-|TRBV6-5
TGTGCCAGCAGTTCCTATACAGGGACGGGTACGCAGTATTTT
CASSSYTGTGTQYF
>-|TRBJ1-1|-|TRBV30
TGTGCCTGGAGGCTAGGCAGTGAAGCTTTCTTT
CAWRLGSEAFF
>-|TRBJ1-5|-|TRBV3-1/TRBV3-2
TGTGCCAGCAGCCCCAGGGGAAGCCTTAATCAGCCCCAGCATTTT
CASSPRGSLNQPQHF
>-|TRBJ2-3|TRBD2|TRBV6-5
TGTGCCAGCACTAGCGGGAGTTCCCCAGATACGCAGTATTTT
CASTSGSSPDTQYF
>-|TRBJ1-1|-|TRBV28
TGTGCCAGCAGTTTAAGCCCGAGTCGAGCTTTCTTT
CASSLSPSRAFF
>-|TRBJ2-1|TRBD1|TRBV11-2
TGTGCCAGCAGCTCGGGACAGAGCTCCTACAATGAGCAGTTCTTC
CASSSGQSSYNEQFF
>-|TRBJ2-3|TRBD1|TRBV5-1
TGCGCCAGCAGCTTGGCCTACAGGGGGGATACGCAGTATTTT
CASSLAYRGDTQYF
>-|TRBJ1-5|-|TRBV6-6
TGTGCCAGCAGTTACCAGGGTAGCAATCAGCCCCAGCATTTT
CASSYQGSNQPQHF
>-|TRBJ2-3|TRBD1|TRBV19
TGTGCCAGTAGACCGGGACAGGGGAGTCGGGCCTTCTATCGGGATACGCAGTATTTT
CASRPGQGSRAFYRDTQYF
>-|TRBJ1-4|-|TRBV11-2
TGTGCCAGCAGCTCGCTTTGGGGGGTAGATGAAAAACTGTTTTTT
CASSSLWGVDEKLFF
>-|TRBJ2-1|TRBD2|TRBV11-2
TGTGCCAGCAGCTTACAACATAAGGCGGGAGGTGTAGCGAATGAGCAGTTCTTC
CASSLQHKAGGVANEQFF
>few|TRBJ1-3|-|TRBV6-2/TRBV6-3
TGTGCCAGCAGTTGGAGCAGCGCCTCTGGAAACACCATATATTTT
CASSWSSASGNTIYF
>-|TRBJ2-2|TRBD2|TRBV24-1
TGTGCCACCGCAGGAGGCGGGAGGGCGAACACCGGGGAGCTGTTTTTT
CATAGGGRANTGELFF
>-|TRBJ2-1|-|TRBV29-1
TGCAGCGTTGAAGATGGAGGCCCGAGCTCCTACAATGAGCAGTTCTTC
CSVEDGGPSSYNEQFF
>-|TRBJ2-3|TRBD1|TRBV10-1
TGCGCCAGCAGTGAGTCGGACAGGGGCACAGATACGCAGTATTTT
CASSESDRGTDTQYF
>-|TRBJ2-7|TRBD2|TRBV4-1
TGCGCCAGCAGCCGTGTTCTCTTAGCGGGATCCTACGAGCAGTACTTC
CASSRVLLAGSYEQYF
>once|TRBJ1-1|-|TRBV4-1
TGCGCCAGCAGCCAAGATGTGGAGTCTTCTGAAGCTTTCTTT
CASSQDVESSEAFF